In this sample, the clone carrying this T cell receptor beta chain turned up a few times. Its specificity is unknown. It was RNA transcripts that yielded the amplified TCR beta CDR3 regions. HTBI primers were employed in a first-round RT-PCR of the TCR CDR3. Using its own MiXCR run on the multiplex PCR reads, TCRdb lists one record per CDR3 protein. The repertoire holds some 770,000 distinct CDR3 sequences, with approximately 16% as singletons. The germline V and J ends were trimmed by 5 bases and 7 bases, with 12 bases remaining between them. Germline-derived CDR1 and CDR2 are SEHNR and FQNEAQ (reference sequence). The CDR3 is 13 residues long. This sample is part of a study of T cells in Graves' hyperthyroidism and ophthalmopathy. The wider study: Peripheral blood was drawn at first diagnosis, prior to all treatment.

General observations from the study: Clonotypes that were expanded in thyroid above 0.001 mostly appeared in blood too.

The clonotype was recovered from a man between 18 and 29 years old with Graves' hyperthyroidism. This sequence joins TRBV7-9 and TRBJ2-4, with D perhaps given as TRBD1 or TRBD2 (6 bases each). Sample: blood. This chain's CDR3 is CASSESGANIQYF. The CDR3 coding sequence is TGTGCCAGCAGCGAGTCGGGGGCGAACATTCAGTACTTC.